Listed here are 14 T cell receptor beta chains from one sample, sequenced in a study of T cells after yellow fever vaccination. Each CDR3 protein gets one entry after TCRdb re-called the 5' RACE reads with MiXCR. The sample lists 450,000 to 550,000 distinct CDR3 sequences; less than 25% were seen once. Sequences were derived from PBMCs, sampled less than 25 days after the first yellow fever vaccination. The receptors derive from a young man who received the YFV17D yellow fever vaccine.

In its sample, this clonotype was seen many times. The chain is built from TRBV6-1 and TRBJ2-5; 10 bases agree with TRBD1. There are 15 residues in the CDR3. V lost 8 bases and J lost 4; bases outside the gene matches: 10. Germline V gives CDR1 MNHNS, CDR2 SASEGT. The CDR3 loop is CASSPGDRGRETQYF. Written as DNA, the CDR3 is TGTGCCAGCTCCCCGGGGGACAGGGGACGAGAGACCCAGTACTTC.

This clonotype was seen more than once but under ten times. The chain combines TRBV9 with TRBJ2-3; the match to TRBD2 covers 12 bases. The CDR3 sequence is 17 residues long. CDR1 is SGDLS, CDR2 YYNGEE, per germline. After removal of 4 bases from V and 2 bases from J, the junction contained 8 bases not matched to a gene. The CDR3 is CASSPRLAGGLTDTQYF. CDR3 DNA sequence: TGTGCCAGCAGCCCCCGGCTAGCGGGGGGGCTCACAGATACGCAGTATTTT.

As for this clonotype: Sequence at one end of the junction differs from germline and may be a read error. The chain links TRBV7-7 to TRBJ2-1; perhaps TRBD1 as D (6 bases). Germline assignment: CDR1 SSHAT and CDR2 FNYEAQ (reference sequence). This CDR3 is 15 amino acids long. CDR3 in DNA: TGTGCTAGCAGCTTAGAGGTGGGGGCCAACAATGAGCAGTTCTTC. It specifies CASSLEVGANNEQFF.

The genes are TRBV5-1 and TRBJ1-1, with D tentatively TRBD1 (5 bases). The CDR3 totals 14 residues. V lost 4 bases, J lost 5 bases, and 15 bases lay in between. Germline V CDR1 and CDR2: SGHRS, YFSETQ. The CDR3 here is CASSPFDSRTEAFF. CDR3 bases: TGCGCCAGCAGCCCATTCGACAGCAGGACTGAAGCTTTCTTT.

This clonotype has more than one count but fewer than ten. The chain is built from TRBV12-3 or TRBV12-4 and TRBJ2-1, with 12 bases matching TRBD2. This CDR3 spans 14 amino acids. The V gene end was trimmed by 5 bases and the J gene end by 10 bases; junction bases not matched to a gene: 6. In DNA form, the CDR3 reads TGTGCCAGCAGTCCGACTAGCGGGGGTGGAGAGCAGTTCTTC. It translates to CASSPTSGGGEQFF.

This clonotype has only a few counts. This chain joins TRBV29-1 and TRBJ1-1, with TRBD1 as a possible D gene (6 bases). From germline, CDR1 is SQVTM and CDR2 ANQGSEA. Trimming removed 4 bases at V and 1 base at J, with 16 bases between. This CDR3 has 15 residues. The CDR3 DNA reads as TGCAGCGTTGGTGGTGTCTTAGGGGGGAACACTGAAGCTTTCTTT. Translated, it gives CSVGGVLGGNTEAFF.

The chain couples TRBV19 to TRBJ2-7; D might be TRBD1 (6 bases). The ends were cut back, 7 bases at V and 5 bases at J, with 18 bases in the middle. The V gene's germline CDR1 is LNHDA and CDR2 SQIVND (reference sequence). The CDR3 length is 14 residues. The chain's CDR3 is CASTSGTKINEQYF. The CDR3 nucleotides read TGTGCCAGTACCTCCGGGACAAAAATAAACGAGCAGTACTTC.

V gene TRBV5-1 combines with J gene TRBJ1-6, with TRBD1 matching 7 bases. The CDR3 length is 20 residues. The trim removed 1 base at V and 0 bases at J, leaving 13 bases unmatched. Germline CDR1 is SGHRS and CDR2 is YFSETQ. In DNA, the CDR3 is TGCGCCAGCAGCTTGTTCGACAGGGTGAGGGCAAGCTCCTATAATTCACCCCTCCACTTT. Translating gives CASSLFDRVRASSYNSPLHF.

The chain carries TRBV27 and TRBJ1-4; D gene uncertain. Germline CDR1 reads MNHEY; CDR2 reads SMNVEV (reference sequence). CDR3 length: 12 amino acids. The V gene lost 7 bases and the J gene lost 6 bases, with 9 bases spanning the gap. CDR3 DNA: TGTGCCAGCACCCCGACTGATGAAAAACTGTTTTTT. Translating gives CASTPTDEKLFF.

V gene TRBV5-1 combines with J gene TRBJ1-1, with D uncertain. CDR3 length: 13 amino acids. V was clipped by 4 bases and J by 1 base, with 8 bases between them. From germline, CDR1 is SGHRS and CDR2 YFSETQ. The CDR3 nucleotides read TGCGCCAGCAGCATCGACGGGAACACTGAAGCTTTCTTT. Its translation: CASSIDGNTEAFF.

The chain recombines TRBV20-1 with TRBJ2-1; 8 nucleotides align to TRBD2. This CDR3 is built from 16 residues. The V segment lost 0 bases and the J segment 9 bases; nucleotides outside the gene matches: 13. The germline V gene encodes CDR1 DFQATT and CDR2 SNEGSKA (reference sequence). CDR3 DNA sequence: TGCAGTGCTAGAGATGTCGTGACGGGGGGGCACGGTGAGCAGTTCTTC. Encoded protein: CSARDVVTGGHGEQFF.

This sequence joins TRBV23-1 and TRBJ1-1; no definite D call. TRBV23-1 has ORF status, its function being uncertain. The V end lost 6 bases, the J end lost 0 bases, and 8 bases lay between the germline ends. The CDR3 extends over 13 amino acids. CDR3 nucleotide sequence: TGCGCCAGCAGGAGGGAGATGAACACTGAAGCTTTCTTT. It codes for CASRREMNTEAFF.

This rearrangement joins TRBV5-1 to TRBJ2-4; tentative D call: TRBD1 (6 bases). V gave up 1 base and J gave up 1 base, with 6 bases separating them. CDR1 is SGHRS, CDR2 YFSETQ, per germline. The CDR3 length is 14 residues. CDR3 protein: CASSLTGAKNIQYF. As DNA, the CDR3 is TGCGCCAGCAGCTTGACAGGGGCCAAAAACATTCAGTACTTC.

CDR3 coding DNA: TGTGCCAGCAGCTTGCTTTCTGGGACAGGTAAACGTGGGCAGTATTTT. This codes for CASSLLSGTGKRGQYF. J is TRBJ2-3 and V is TRBV5-6; 8 nucleotides agree with TRBD1. The CDR3 spans 16 residues. CDR1 is SGHDT, CDR2 YYEEEE, per germline. The junction had 15 bases not matched to a gene; V was cut back by 1 base and J by 11 bases.